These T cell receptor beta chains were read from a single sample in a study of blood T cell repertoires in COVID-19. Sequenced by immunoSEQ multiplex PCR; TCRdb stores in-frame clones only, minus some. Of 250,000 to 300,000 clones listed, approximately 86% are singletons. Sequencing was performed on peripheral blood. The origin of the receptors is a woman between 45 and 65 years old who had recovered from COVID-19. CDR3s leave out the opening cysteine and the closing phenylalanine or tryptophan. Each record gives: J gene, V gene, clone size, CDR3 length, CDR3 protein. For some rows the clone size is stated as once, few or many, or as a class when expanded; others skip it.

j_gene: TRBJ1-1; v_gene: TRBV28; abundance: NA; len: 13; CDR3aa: ASSLWDRGPNEAF
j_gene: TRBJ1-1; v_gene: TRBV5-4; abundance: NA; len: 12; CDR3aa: ASSLAGGQGEAF
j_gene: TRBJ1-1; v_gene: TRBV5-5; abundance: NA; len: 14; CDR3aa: ASRATGMGANTEAF
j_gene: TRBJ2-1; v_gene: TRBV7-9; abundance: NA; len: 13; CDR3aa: ASSLVAGGRNEQF
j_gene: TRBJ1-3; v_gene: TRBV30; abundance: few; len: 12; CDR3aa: AWSSGTGGNTIY
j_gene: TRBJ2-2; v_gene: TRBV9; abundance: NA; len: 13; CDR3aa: ASSVGTEGLGELF
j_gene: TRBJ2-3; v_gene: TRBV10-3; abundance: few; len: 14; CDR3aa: AISGSRLAGADTQY
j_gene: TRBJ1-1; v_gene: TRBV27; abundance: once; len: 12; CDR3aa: ASSAIGGSTEAF
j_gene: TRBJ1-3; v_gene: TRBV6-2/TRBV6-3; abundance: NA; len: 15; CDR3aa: ASSYRARRDLGNTIY
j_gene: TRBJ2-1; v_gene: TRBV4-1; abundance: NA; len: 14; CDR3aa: ASSQGGTSSYNEQF
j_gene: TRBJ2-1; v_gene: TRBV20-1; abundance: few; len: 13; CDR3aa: SASGRDSRGSEQF
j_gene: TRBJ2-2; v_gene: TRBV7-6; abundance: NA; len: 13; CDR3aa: ASSPKGGRTGELF
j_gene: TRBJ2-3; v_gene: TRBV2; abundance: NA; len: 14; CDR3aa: ASSEAYNRAADTQY
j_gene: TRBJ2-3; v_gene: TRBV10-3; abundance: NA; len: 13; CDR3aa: AISEPRTGTDTQY
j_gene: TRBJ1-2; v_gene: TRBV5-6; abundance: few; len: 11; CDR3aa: ASSPGTHYGYT
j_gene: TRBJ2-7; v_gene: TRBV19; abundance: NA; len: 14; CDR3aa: ASSDVYGQGVHEQY
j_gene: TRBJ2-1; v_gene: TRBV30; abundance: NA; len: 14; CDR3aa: AWNIGSPSGYNEQF
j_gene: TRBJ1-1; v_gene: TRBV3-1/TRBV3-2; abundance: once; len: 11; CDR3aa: ASSQGQENEAF
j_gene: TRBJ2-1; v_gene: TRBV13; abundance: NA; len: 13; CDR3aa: ASTMGGRAYNEQF
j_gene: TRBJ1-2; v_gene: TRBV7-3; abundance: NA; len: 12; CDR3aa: ASSLTARGYGYT
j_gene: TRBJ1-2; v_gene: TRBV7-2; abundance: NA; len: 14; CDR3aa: ASSLNGELANYGYT
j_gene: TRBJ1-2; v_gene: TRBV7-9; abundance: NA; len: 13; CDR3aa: ASSSDLGGSYGYT
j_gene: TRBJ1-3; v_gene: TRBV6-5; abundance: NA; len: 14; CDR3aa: ASSYSTGSSGNTIY